One sample yielded the 7 T cell receptor beta chains listed below, sequenced in a study of cytomegalovirus exposure and HLA in healthy donors. PCR employed 60 Vbeta and 13 Jbeta primers. Repertoires were generated with immunoSEQ multiplex PCR, while TCRdb's copy carries only in-frame clones and drops some. The data contain over 130,000 clones, about 66% of them singletons. Sequencing was done on a sample of PBMCs. The receptors were sampled from a male donor in good health and CMV-seronegative.

This clone was recorded once. The J gene is TRBJ2-7, the V gene TRBV4-2; 10 bases match TRBD1. The CDR3 totals 16 residues. Germline V gives CDR1 LGHNA, CDR2 YNFKEQ. J lost 6 bases, V lost 0 bases, and 8 bases had no gene match. DNA of the CDR3: TGTGCCAGCAGCCAAGATGAGGACAGGGGGTACGGCGAGCAGTACTTC. This sequence encodes CASSQDEDRGYGEQYF.

The V and J genes are TRBV10-3 and TRBJ1-4; 8 bases line up with TRBD1. The V segment lost 4 bases and the J segment 8 bases; nucleotides outside the gene matches: 12. The CDR3 contains 16 residues. Germline loops: CDR1 ENHRY, CDR2 SYGVKD. This CDR3 reads CAISGHSGGPHEKLFF. The CDR3 DNA reads TGTGCCATCAGTGGACACTCAGGGGGCCCACACGAAAAACTGTTTTTT.

This clone came up a few times. The genes are TRBV5-5 and TRBJ1-1; the D is unclear. Germline-derived CDR1 and CDR2 are SGHKS and YYEKEE (reference sequence). The CDR3 is 14 amino acids. The V end lost 2 bases, the J end lost 0 bases, and 8 bases lay between the germline ends. CDR3 sequence (DNA): TGTGCCAGCAGCTTTAGCAGTATGAACACTGAAGCTTTCTTT. Translating gives CASSFSSMNTEAFF.

J is TRBJ2-7 and V is TRBV6-1; unclear D gene. The CDR3 runs 12 residues. The germline V gene has CDR1 MNHNS and CDR2 SASEGT. V was clipped by 8 bases and J by 6 bases, with 14 bases between them. The CDR3 here is CASDLSQIEQYF. In nucleotides, the CDR3 is TGTGCCAGCGACCTTAGCCAAATCGAGCAGTACTTC.

This clone was recorded only once. The chain is built from TRBV27 and TRBJ1-2; weak D call: TRBD1 (5 bases). This CDR3 is built from 15 residues. Trimming took off 6 bases at V and 6 bases at J, with 20 bases between the two ends. Germline assignment: CDR1 MNHEY and CDR2 SMNVEV (reference sequence). CDR3 region: CASSPYPVTGDGYTF. The CDR3 region has the DNA TGTGCCAGCAGCCCATACCCCGTCACGGGGGATGGCTACACCTTC.

This chain uses TRBV7-9 with TRBJ2-2; weak D call: TRBD2 (6 bases). The germline V gene has CDR1 SEHNR and CDR2 FQNEAQ (reference sequence). The CDR3 is made up of 14 amino acids. CDR3: CGGGKDSNTGELFF. For the CDR3, the DNA is TGTGGTGGGGGGAAGGACTCGAACACCGGGGAGCTGTTTTTT.

The V and J genes are TRBV5-1 and TRBJ1-6, with unresolved D. V gave up 4 bases and J gave up 13 bases, with 18 bases separating them. CDR1 is SGHRS and CDR2 is YFSETQ in the germline V gene. The CDR3 sequence is 14 residues long. The CDR3 loop reads CASSAGLSEGPLHF. The CDR3 DNA reads TGCGCCAGCAGCGCCGGACTCTCGGAGGGCCCCCTCCACTTT.